These 11 T cell receptor beta chains were all obtained from the same sample, sequenced in a study of cytotoxic CD8 clonotypes in ibrutinib-treated CLL. Profiling relied on immunoSEQ multiplex PCR, and the TCRdb table lists in-frame clones only, not all of them. This sample yields 150,000 to 200,000 clones, of which 70% to 90% are seen a single time; 3% belongs to the top ten. The specimen was PBMCs, collected at disease progression, from a patient treated with ibrutinib. The receptors were gathered from a human donor with chronic lymphocytic leukemia.

The chain uses TRBV19 and TRBJ2-7; perhaps D is TRBD1 or TRBD2 (5 bases each). The germline CDR1 and CDR2 sequences are LNHDA and SQIVND (reference sequence). CDR3 length: 17 amino acids. Trimming took 3 bases from V and 4 from J, leaving 22 bases between them. In DNA, the CDR3 is TGTGCCAGTAGTATCTACGGGCTAAAAGTGGGACGTTACGAGCAGTACTTC. The encoded protein is CASSIYGLKVGRYEQYF.

The rearrangement links TRBV10-1 to TRBJ2-1, with D possibly called TRBD1 or TRBD2 (6 bases each). Between the trimmed V and J ends, which lost 10 bases and 6 bases, there was a span of 19 bases. Germline lookup yields CDR1 WNHNN and CDR2 SYGVQD (reference sequence). The CDR3 totals 14 residues. CDR3 region: CATSGAGGGNEQFF. CDR3 nucleotides: TGCGCCACCTCGGGGGCCGGGGGAGGCAATGAGCAGTTCTTC.

A word on this clone: The identical CDR3 is also encoded by other nucleotide sequences in the sample. V and J are TRBV27 and TRBJ2-1, with D tentatively TRBD2 (6 bases). The CDR3 consists of 12 residues. The germline CDR1 and CDR2 sequences are MNHEY and SMNVEV (reference sequence). Trimming pared 5 bases from V and 7 bases from J, leaving 9 bases between. The CDR3 nucleotides read TGTGCCAGCAGTCTGGGGGGAAATGAGCAGTTCTTC. This gives the protein CASSLGGNEQFF.

This chain joins TRBV6-5 and TRBJ2-5; 8 positions match TRBD1. This CDR3 spans 15 amino acids. The J segment lost 5 bases and the V segment lost 5 bases, leaving 10 bases of the junction unmatched. Per germline, CDR1 MNHEY and CDR2 SVGAGI. CDR3 region: CASSPSTGVGETQYF. CDR3 DNA: TGTGCCAGCAGTCCGTCGACAGGGGTTGGGGAGACCCAGTACTTC.

This clone has only one observation. The V and J genes are TRBV7-9 and TRBJ2-5; D is tentatively TRBD1 or TRBD2 (6 bases each). V dropped 4 bases and J dropped 5 bases, with 23 bases sitting between them. CDR3 length: 17 residues. CDR1 SEHNR and CDR2 FQNEAQ come from the germline V gene (reference sequence). This CDR3 is CASSSFRGATRVETQYF. CDR3 nucleotide sequence: TGTGCCAGCAGCTCGTTTAGGGGGGCGACTAGAGTGGAGACCCAGTACTTC.

This CDR3 reads CASSSGGTNEQFF. DNA for the CDR3: TGCGCCAGCAGCTCAGGCGGGACCAATGAGCAGTTCTTC. The chain carries TRBV5-1 and TRBJ2-1, with D perhaps matching TRBD2 (6 bases). The CDR3 runs 13 residues. The V gene's germline CDR1 is SGHRS and CDR2 YFSETQ. V was clipped by 3 bases and J by 6 bases, with 10 bases between them.

The chain combines TRBV11-3 with TRBJ2-5; D uncertain. Germline values: CDR1 SGHNT, CDR2 YENEEA. Trimming left V 0 bases short and J 7 bases short, with 9 bases between. The CDR3 is 13 amino acids. CDR3 protein: CASSLDNWGTQYF. CDR3 DNA: TGTGCCAGCAGCTTAGATAACTGGGGGACCCAGTACTTC. Full variable domain (missing parts from reference TRBV11-3 and TRBJ2-5): EAGVVQSPRYKIIEKKQPVAFWCNPISGHNTLYWYLQNLGQGPELLIRYENEEAVDDSQLPKDRFSAERLKGVDSTLKIQPAELGDSAVYLCASSLDNWGTQYFGPGTRLLVL.

The J gene is TRBJ2-1, the V gene TRBV5-6; no firm D call. Germline lookup yields CDR1 SGHDT and CDR2 YYEEEE. The CDR3 length is 16 residues. Trimming left V 6 bases short and J 0 bases short, with 16 bases between. The CDR3 DNA reads as TGTGCCAGCACCCCCCGTAGGGTGAGCTCCTACAATGAGCAGTTCTTC. Translated, it gives CASTPRRVSSYNEQFF.

The count of this clone is one. The rearrangement joins TRBV21-1 to TRBJ2-7; the table assigns TRBD2, which was not confirmed against the DNA. TRBV21-1 counts as a pseudogene. The CDR3 extends over 14 amino acids. The CDR3 region is CASILVLAGGEQYF. In nucleotides, the CDR3 is TGTGCCAGCATCCTGGTACTAGCGGGAGGGGAGCAGTACTTC.

The gene calls are TRBV4-2 and TRBJ2-3, with 13 bases that match TRBD2. The CDR3 loop spans 18 amino acids. Germline CDR1 LGHNA, CDR2 YNFKEQ. With 2 bases clipped from V and 4 bases from J, the junction kept 9 bases outside the gene matches. The CDR3 here is CASSQLGTSGTVADTQYF. In DNA, the CDR3 is TGTGCCAGCAGCCAACTGGGGACTAGCGGGACCGTCGCAGATACGCAGTATTTT.

The chain links TRBV7-9 to TRBJ1-1, with unresolved D. Germline-derived CDR1 and CDR2 are SEHNR and FQNEAQ (reference sequence). The V end was cut by 4 bases, the J end by 7 bases, with 28 bases between. This CDR3 is 18 amino acids long. This chain's CDR3 is CASSSTKRVGSGYIEAFF. DNA for the CDR3: TGTGCCAGCAGCTCAACCAAAAGGGTAGGGTCAGGCTACATTGAAGCTTTCTTT.